The 26 T cell receptor beta chains below all came from one sample that was sequenced in a study of technical replicates of blood from four donors. The method was immunoSEQ multiplex PCR; TCRdb's version includes in-frame clones alone and lacks a portion of them. This table has some 96,000 clones, approximately 94% appearing once. Sequenced: T cells isolated from PBMCs. Receptor source: a human donor in good health.

V usage is TRBV7-8 and J usage is TRBJ1-3; a possible D gene is TRBD1 (6 bases). This CDR3 has 17 residues. Germline CDR1 and CDR2: SGHVS and FQNEAQ. Trimming took off 6 bases at V and 0 bases at J, with 18 bases between the two ends. In nucleotides, the CDR3 is TGTGCCAGCAGTGTTGCCGGGACACTCAACTCTGGAAACACCATATATTTT. Translation gives CASSVAGTLNSGNTIYF. Full variable domain (rest looked up from reference TRBV7-8 and TRBJ1-3): GAGVSQSPRYKVAKRGQDVALRCDPISGHVSLFWYQQALGQGPEFLTYFQNEAQLDKSGLPSDRFFAERPEGSVSTLKIQRTQQEDSAVYLCASSVAGTLNSGNTIYFGEGSWLTVV.

The rearrangement uses TRBV27 and TRBJ2-7; D not certain. This CDR3 has 13 amino acids. Between the trimmed V and J ends, which lost 3 bases and 2 bases, there was a span of 8 bases. CDR1 MNHEY and CDR2 SMNVEV come from the germline V gene (reference sequence). The CDR3 DNA follows: TGTGCCAGCAGTTTGGGCAGGACCTACGAGCAGTACTTC. Its protein is CASSLGRTYEQYF.

The V call is TRBV9, the J call TRBJ1-1, with D possibly matching TRBD1 (6 bases). The V and J ends lost 6 bases and 2 bases respectively, with 11 bases between them. The CDR3 length is 13 residues. Germline V gene sequence: CDR1 SGDLS, CDR2 YYNGEE. This CDR3 is CASNRDLNTEAFF. CDR3 bases: TGTGCCAGCAACAGGGACCTAAACACTGAAGCTTTCTTT.

This chain links TRBV7-9 with TRBJ2-3; D is possibly TRBD2 (6 bases). From germline, CDR1 is SEHNR and CDR2 FQNEAQ (reference sequence). V lost 7 bases and J 2 bases, leaving 10 bases between the germline ends. This CDR3 has 13 residues. The CDR3: CASIGGTTDTQYF. For the CDR3, the DNA is TGTGCCAGCATTGGAGGGACCACAGATACGCAGTATTTT. Filled out from reference TRBV7-9 and TRBJ2-3, the complete variable domain reads DTGVSQNPRHKITKRGQNVTFRCDPISEHNRLYWYRQTLGQGPEFLTYFQNEAQLEKSRLLSDRFSAERPKGSFSTLEIQRTEQGDSAMYLCASIGGTTDTQYFGPGTRLTVL.

This clone was picked up one time. V gene TRBV28 combines with J gene TRBJ1-3; D remains ambiguous. The CDR3 sequence is 12 residues long. Between the trimmed V and J ends, which lost 5 bases and 13 bases, there was a span of 15 bases. The germline gives CDR1 MDHEN, CDR2 SYDVKM. CDR3 sequence (DNA): TGTGCCAGCAGTCATAGAACAGAGGGAATATATTTT. Encoded protein: CASSHRTEGIYF. Drawing the rest from reference TRBV28 and TRBJ1-3, the complete variable domain is DVKVTQSSRYLVKRTGEKVFLECVQDMDHENMFWYRQDPGLGLRLIYFSYDVKMKEKGDIPEGYSVSREKKERFSLILESASTNQTSMYLCASSHRTEGIYFGEGSWLTVV.

The rearrangement joins TRBV2 to TRBJ1-5; no firm D call. CDR1 is SNHLY and CDR2 is FYNNEI in the germline V gene. The V gene lost 8 bases and the J gene lost 2 bases, with 22 bases spanning the gap. The CDR3 runs 17 residues. The CDR3 loop reads CASRTLARGPRNQPQHF. In DNA form, the CDR3 reads TGTGCCAGCCGAACCCTGGCACGGGGTCCGCGCAATCAGCCCCAGCATTTT.

The genes are TRBV11-3 and TRBJ2-3; maybe TRBD2 (5 bases). Germline V gene sequence: CDR1 SGHNT, CDR2 YENEEA. V lost 0 bases and J 0 bases, leaving 10 bases between the germline ends. This CDR3 has 16 amino acids. The CDR3 nucleotides are TGTGCCAGCAGCTTAGAGTTGGGGAGTAGCACAGATACGCAGTATTTT. Its translation is CASSLELGSSTDTQYF.

The chain joins TRBV9 to TRBJ2-5; D possibly corresponds to TRBD1 (5 bases). Germline CDR1 SGDLS, CDR2 YYNGEE. The CDR3 extends over 15 amino acids. Trimming shortened V by 0 bases and J by 5 bases, and 14 bases separated the two germline ends. The CDR3 reads CASSVVGRDDETQYF. The CDR3 DNA reads as TGTGCCAGCAGCGTAGTAGGCAGGGATGATGAGACCCAGTACTTC.

The chain is built from TRBV5-4 and TRBJ2-2; 14 bases are shared with TRBD2. The CDR3 consists of 18 residues. Germline loops: CDR1 SGHNT, CDR2 YYREEE (reference sequence). With V trimmed by 4 bases and J by 0 bases, 5 bases remained unmatched. This CDR3 reads CASSLGLAGASNTGELFF. The CDR3 DNA sequence: TGTGCCAGCAGCCTGGGACTAGCGGGGGCGTCGAACACCGGGGAGCTGTTTTTT.

In DNA form, the CDR3 reads TGTGCCAGCAGCTTAGGGGGGGACTCGACGACAGAGCAGTACTTC. Translating gives CASSLGGDSTTEQYF. V is TRBV7-3 and J is TRBJ2-7; 7 positions match TRBD2. From germline, CDR1 is SGHTA and CDR2 FQGTGA. Trimming removed 2 bases from V and 7 bases from J; junction bases left unmatched: 11. The CDR3 spans 15 residues.

The V and J genes are TRBV7-2 and TRBJ2-1; the match to TRBD2 covers 10 bases. V was clipped by 5 bases and J by 9 bases; unmatched bases: 7. This CDR3 contains 14 residues. In germline, CDR1 is SGHTA, CDR2 FQGNSA. CDR3 loop: CASSLGLASSEQFF. DNA of the CDR3: TGTGCCAGCAGCCTGGGACTAGCGTCCAGTGAGCAGTTCTTC.

The V and J genes are TRBV5-5 and TRBJ2-1, with 10 bases matching TRBD1. The ends lost 4 bases at V and 7 bases at J; junction bases unmatched: 11. The CDR3 totals 16 residues. Germline lookup yields CDR1 SGHKS and CDR2 YYEKEE (reference sequence). The CDR3 region is CASSPSWTGGPNEQFF. The CDR3 coding sequence is TGTGCCAGCAGCCCCTCGTGGACAGGGGGACCTAATGAGCAGTTCTTC.

The chain is built from TRBV6-1 and TRBJ1-5; D is perhaps TRBD1 (6 bases). This CDR3 comprises 15 residues. Germline lookup yields CDR1 MNHNS and CDR2 SASEGT. The germline V and J ends were trimmed by 4 bases and 4 bases, with 14 bases remaining between them. The CDR3 DNA follows: TGTGCCAGCAGTGCCGACGGACAGCTAAATCAGCCCCAGCATTTT. Protein: CASSADGQLNQPQHF.

The chain carries TRBV2 and TRBJ2-5; D gene ambiguous. Germline CDR1 is SNHLY and CDR2 is FYNNEI. Trimming removed 8 bases at V and 3 bases at J, with 10 bases between. The CDR3 has 12 amino acids. Written as DNA, the CDR3 is TGTGCCAGCGGAGTAGCCGAAGAGACCCAGTACTTC. This encodes CASGVAEETQYF.

The J gene is TRBJ2-1, the V gene TRBV11-2; weak D call: TRBD2 (6 bases). Germline lookup yields CDR1 SGHAT and CDR2 FQNNGV. The CDR3 has 14 amino acids. The V end lost 8 bases, the J end lost 0 bases, and 11 bases lay between the germline ends. This CDR3 is CASYLGGSYNEQFF. The CDR3 bases are TGTGCCAGCTACTTGGGAGGCTCCTACAATGAGCAGTTCTTC.

This chain uses TRBV7-9 with TRBJ2-6; D remains unclear. Germline V lookup: CDR1 SEHNR, CDR2 FQNEAQ (reference sequence). Trimming left V 3 bases short and J 2 bases short, with 11 bases between. This CDR3 has 16 residues. The CDR3 bases are TGTGCCAGCAGCTTGCCTGGGCTCACTGGGGCCAACGTCCTGACTTTC. Its translation: CASSLPGLTGANVLTF.

This clone was detected once. A read error may produce the germline difference seen at one junction end. J is TRBJ1-2 and V is TRBV7-9; 8 nucleotides line up with TRBD1. The CDR3 has 14 residues. Germline V gene sequence: CDR1 SEHNR, CDR2 FQNEAQ (reference sequence). CDR3 in DNA: TGTGCCAGCACCTTAGAGGGGACAGGCTATGGCTACACCTTC. Its protein product is CASTLEGTGYGYTF.

The chain is built from TRBV19 and TRBJ1-2, with D perhaps TRBD1 (6 bases). The CDR3 loop spans 14 amino acids. V lost 5 bases and J 3 bases, leaving 13 bases between the germline ends. Germline CDR1 LNHDA, CDR2 SQIVND (reference sequence). The CDR3 region has the DNA TGTGCCAGTAGTCCCGGGGGGGGCCACTATGGCTACACCTTC. Residues: CASSPGGGHYGYTF. Drawing the rest from reference TRBV19 and TRBJ1-2, the complete variable domain is DGGITQSPKYLFRKEGQNVTLSCEQNLNHDAMYWYRQDPGQGLRLIYYSQIVNDFQKGDIAEGYSVSREKKESFPLTVTSAQKNPTAFYLCASSPGGGHYGYTFGSGTRLTVV.

The chain uses TRBV5-1 and TRBJ2-5; the match to TRBD2 covers 10 bases. CDR3 size: 16 residues. Per the germline V gene, CDR1 is SGHRS and CDR2 is YFSETQ. Trimming cost V 4 bases and J 3 bases; bases outside gene matches: 9. The CDR3 region is CASSRGSGGLEETQYF. The DNA of the CDR3 is TGCGCCAGCAGCAGGGGTAGCGGGGGGCTTGAAGAGACCCAGTACTTC.

The chain employs TRBV5-1 and TRBJ2-7; D not resolved. The CDR3 length is 14 residues. The germline V gene encodes CDR1 SGHRS and CDR2 YFSETQ. Deletions cut 4 bases from V and 6 bases from J, with 17 bases between. CDR3 DNA sequence: TGCGCCAGCAGCCCCCTTTCCCCCTTCGGCGAGCAGTACTTC. Translating gives CASSPLSPFGEQYF.

This rearrangement joins TRBV5-6 to TRBJ2-7, with D maybe TRBD1 (6 bases). Germline V gene sequence: CDR1 SGHDT, CDR2 YYEEEE. There are 14 residues in the CDR3. V dropped 5 bases and J dropped 0 bases, with 12 bases sitting between them. The CDR3: CASSTGTYSYEQYF. The CDR3 nucleotides are TGTGCCAGCAGTACCGGGACATACTCCTACGAGCAGTACTTC. The whole variable domain, remainder taken from reference TRBV5-6 and TRBJ2-7, is DAGVTQSPTHLIKTRGQQVTLRCSPKSGHDTVSWYQQALGQGPQFIFQYYEEEERQRGNFPDRFSGHQFPNYSSELNVNALLLGDSALYLCASSTGTYSYEQYFGPGTRLTVT.

The rearrangement uses TRBV11-2 and TRBJ1-5, with D maybe TRBD1 (6 bases). The CDR3 is 15 amino acids. V lost 5 bases and J 2 bases, leaving 13 bases between the germline ends. CDR1 is SGHAT, CDR2 FQNNGV, per germline. The CDR3 nucleotides read TGTGCCAGCAGCCCCGGCAGGGGAGGCAATCAGCCCCAGCATTTT. Translation: CASSPGRGGNQPQHF.

The rearrangement joins TRBV18 to TRBJ2-3; D perhaps matches TRBD1 (6 bases). CDR1 and CDR2 from the germline V gene are KGHSH and LQKENI. The CDR3 is 14 amino acids. Trimming cost V 3 bases and J 2 bases, with 9 bases left between them. In nucleotides, the CDR3 is TGTGCCAGCTCACCCACAGGGTACACAGATACGCAGTATTTT. As protein: CASSPTGYTDTQYF.

This chain links TRBV15 with TRBJ1-5, with 7 bases matching TRBD1. Germline V lookup: CDR1 LNHNV, CDR2 YYDKDF (reference sequence). CDR3 length: 18 residues. J gave up 1 base and V 2 bases, and 11 bases lay outside the gene matches. The CDR3 protein is CATSRYQTGTASNQPQHF. The DNA of the CDR3 is TGTGCCACCAGCAGATACCAGACCGGGACAGCAAGCAATCAGCCCCAGCATTTT.

J is TRBJ1-1 and V is TRBV6-5; D is unclear. The CDR3 covers 14 residues. Germline loops: CDR1 MNHEY, CDR2 SVGAGI. The ends were cut back, 7 bases at V and 0 bases at J, with 12 bases in the middle. Here the CDR3 reads CASNLGPMNTEAFF. CDR3 nucleotides: TGTGCCAGCAATTTGGGCCCCATGAACACTGAAGCTTTCTTT.

The genes are TRBV10-3 and TRBJ2-7, with 13 bases that match TRBD2. Germline V gives CDR1 ENHRY, CDR2 SYGVKD. This CDR3 comprises 13 residues. V dropped 10 bases and J dropped 2; count of bases not matched to a gene: 2. The CDR3 DNA reads TGTGCCACCACTAGCGGGGGGGCCTACGAGCAGTACTTC. This translates into CATTSGGAYEQYF.